This T cell receptor (beta chain) was found in a study of T cells in Graves' hyperthyroidism and ophthalmopathy. Study-wide points: Most thyroid clonotypes that were expanded above 0.001 also turned up in blood.

What was amplified from RNA transcripts were TCR beta CDR3 regions. RT-PCR in the first round (using the HTBI primer set) targeted the TCR CDR3. TCRdb re-derived calls from the multiplex PCR reads in MiXCR, one entry per CDR3 protein. The sample lists 450,000 to 650,000 distinct CDR3 sequences; approximately 14% were seen once. The CDR3 runs 13 residues. V lost 3 bases and J 2 bases, leaving 7 bases between the germline ends. At least ten counts were recorded for this clonotype. Its specificity is unknown. The chain carries TRBV12-3 or TRBV12-4 and TRBJ1-1; D not certain. Specimen: blood. The sequence was obtained from a young woman with Graves' ophthalmopathy. The CDR3 region is CASSFNRNTEAFF. The CDR3 coding sequence is TGTGCCAGCAGTTTTAACAGAAACACTGAAGCTTTCTTT.